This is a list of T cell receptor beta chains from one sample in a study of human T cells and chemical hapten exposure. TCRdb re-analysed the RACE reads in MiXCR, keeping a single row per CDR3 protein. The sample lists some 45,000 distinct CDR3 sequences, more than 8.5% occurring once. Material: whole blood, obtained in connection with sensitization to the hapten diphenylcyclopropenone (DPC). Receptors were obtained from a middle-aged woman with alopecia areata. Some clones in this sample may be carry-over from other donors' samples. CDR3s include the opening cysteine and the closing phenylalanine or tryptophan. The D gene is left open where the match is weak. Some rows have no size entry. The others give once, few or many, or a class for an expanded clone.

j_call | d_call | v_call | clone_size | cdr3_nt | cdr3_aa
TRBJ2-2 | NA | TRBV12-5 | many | TGTGCTAGTGGTCTCCTGGTAGCAGGAGGGGAGCTGTTTTTT | CASGLLVAGGELFF
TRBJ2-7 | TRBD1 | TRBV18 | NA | TGTGCCAGCTCACCAGTCAGGGGGCTGTCCGACGAGCAGTACTTC | CASSPVRGLSDEQYF
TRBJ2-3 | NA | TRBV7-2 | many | TGTGCCAGCAGCTTAGGGATGAACACAGATACGCAGTATTTT | CASSLGMNTDTQYF
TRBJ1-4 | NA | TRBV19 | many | TGTGCCAGTAGTATGTCGGGGGACGACGAAAAACTGTTTTTT | CASSMSGDDEKLFF
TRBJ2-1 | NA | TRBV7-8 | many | TGTGCCAGCAGCTTCTCCCATTACAATGAGCAGTTCTTC | CASSFSHYNEQFF
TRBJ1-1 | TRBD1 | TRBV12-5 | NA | TGTGCTAGTGGCCCAGGGGGCCCGGGCACTGAAGCTTTCTTT | CASGPGGPGTEAFF
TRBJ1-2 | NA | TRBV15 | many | TGTGCCACCAGCGGACCTGGATCTAACTATGGCTACACCTTC | CATSGPGSNYGYTF
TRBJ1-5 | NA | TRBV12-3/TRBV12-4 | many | TGTGCCAGCAGTTTAGCGCTAAGCAGCAATCAGCCCCAGCATTTT | CASSLALSSNQPQHF
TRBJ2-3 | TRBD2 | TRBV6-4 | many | TGTGCCAGCAGTGACTCGACGAGCGGGGGACCAGATACGCAGTATTTT | CASSDSTSGGPDTQYF
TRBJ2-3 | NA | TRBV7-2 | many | TGTGCCAGCAGCTTAACAGGGTGGGCAGATACGCAGTATTTT | CASSLTGWADTQYF
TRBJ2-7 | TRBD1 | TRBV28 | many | TGTGCCAGCAAAGGACAGGGAGCTTGGGAGCAGTACTTC | CASKGQGAWEQYF
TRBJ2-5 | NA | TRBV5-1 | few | TGCGCCAGCAGCTTCACCAGGGCCAGGAAAGAGACCCAGTACTTC | CASSFTRARKETQYF